This T cell receptor (beta chain) was captured in a study of blood T cells in healthy people across ages. In the study overall: About one barcoded beta molecule per two T cells came from capture by template switching.

Notes on the study in general: Older age went with lower TCR beta diversity per million T cells, in a roughly linear way.

Concerning this clonotype: Its antigen is unidentified.

V lost 2 bases to trimming and J lost 6 bases, with 8 bases between them. Germline V gives CDR1 KGHSH, CDR2 LQKENI. The CDR3 length is 12 residues. PCR was performed a second time for roughly 7 to 12 cycles using a sample-barcoded 5' primer and a J-beta primer mix. Sequencing yielded, for each sample, at least 3 million paired-end reads carrying CDR3. MiXCR was run by TCRdb on the 5' RACE reads, yielding one entry per CDR3 protein. This sample has about 640,000 distinct CDR3 sequences, with 45% to 65% found just once. Per sample, no less than 5 micrograms of total RNA were extracted. The rearrangement joins TRBV18 to TRBJ2-7; TRBD2 is a possible D gene (6 bases). Sequencing was performed on blood. The receptor was derived from a man aged 55 to 70 in good health. CDR3 protein: CASSPGGSEQYF. As DNA, the CDR3 is TGTGCCAGCTCACCAGGGGGGAGCGAGCAGTACTTC.